This passage covers 5 T cell receptor beta chains from one sample sequenced in a study of memory CD4+ T cells and cytomegalovirus serostatus. Single viable CD3+CD4+CD8-CD45RO+ cells were sorted as the memory CD4+ T cells. Sequencing was performed with immunoSEQ multiplex PCR; in TCRdb, only in-frame clones are kept and a portion is missing. The table includes about 25,000 clones, around 75% detected once. Sequenced material: memory CD4+ T cells from blood. These receptors came from an adult in good health and CMV-seronegative.

The CDR3 loop reads CASSLGSLRAGGINEQFF. The CDR3 DNA is TGTGCCAGCAGCTTAGGGTCACTAAGGGCAGGGGGGATCAATGAGCAGTTCTTC. This chain links TRBV11-2 with TRBJ2-1, with D possibly TRBD1 on 7 matching bases. There are 18 residues in the CDR3. Trimming took 1 base from V and 6 from J, leaving 22 bases between them. CDR1 SGHAT and CDR2 FQNNGV come from the germline V gene. Full variable domain (outside the CDR3, taken from reference TRBV11-2 and TRBJ2-1): EAGVAQSPRYKIIEKRQSVAFWCNPISGHATLYWYQQILGQGPKLLIQFQNNGVVDDSQLPKDRFSAERLKGVDSTLKIQPAKLEDSAVYLCASSLGSLRAGGINEQFFGPGTRLTVL.

V and J are TRBV7-2 and TRBJ1-2; 8 bases agree with TRBD1. The CDR3 is made up of 14 amino acids. Germline V gene sequence: CDR1 SGHTA, CDR2 FQGNSA. The V segment lost 5 bases and the J segment 4 bases; nucleotides outside the gene matches: 6. This CDR3 is CASSPGGQVYGYTF. CDR3 nucleotides: TGTGCCAGCAGCCCAGGGGGCCAAGTCTATGGCTACACCTTC. Drawing the rest from reference TRBV7-2 and TRBJ1-2, the complete variable domain is GAGVSQSPSNKVTEKGKDVELRCDPISGHTALYWYRQSLGQGLEFLIYFQGNSAPDKSGLPSDRFSAERTGGSVSTLTIQRTQQEDSAVYLCASSPGGQVYGYTFGSGTRLTVV.

The chain has TRBV11-3 and TRBJ2-5, with 8 bases that match TRBD1. This CDR3 has 15 amino acids. Germline-derived CDR1 and CDR2 are SGHNT and YENEEA. V shed 3 bases and J 2 bases; nucleotides not matched to a gene: 5. CDR3 nucleotides: TGTGCCAGCAGCTTGAACGGACAGGGACAAGAGACCCAGTACTTC. As protein: CASSLNGQGQETQYF.

J is TRBJ1-6 and V is TRBV6-1, with D unresolved. In germline, CDR1 is MNHNS, CDR2 SASEGT. The CDR3 contains 15 residues. Trimming removed 3 bases from V and 0 bases from J, with 6 bases in between. The CDR3 DNA is TGTGCCAGCAGTGAGCGGATCTCCTATAATTCACCCCTCCACTTT. This codes for CASSERISYNSPLHF.

The chain uses TRBV7-8 and TRBJ2-4; 9 nucleotides align to TRBD1. CDR1 and CDR2 from the germline V gene are SGHVS and FQNEAQ. The CDR3 covers 17 residues. V lost 2 bases and J lost 0; bases outside the gene matches: 5. CDR3 amino acids: CASSLLRQGEAKNIQYF. CDR3 nucleotides: TGTGCCAGCAGCTTACTCAGACAGGGGGAAGCCAAAAACATTCAGTACTTC. The full variable domain, in which reference TRBV7-8 and TRBJ2-4 provide the parts outside the CDR3, is GAGVSQSPRYKVAKRGQDVALRCDPISGHVSLFWYQQALGQGPEFLTYFQNEAQLDKSGLPSDRFFAERPEGSVSTLKIQRTQQEDSAVYLCASSLLRQGEAKNIQYFGAGTRLSVL.